This TCR beta chain was obtained from a study of shared clonotypes between healthy human individuals. Assay used: immunoSEQ multiplex PCR; TCRdb lists only in-frame clones, some missing. The sample shows 2,100,000 or so clones, around 95% of them seen only once. CDR1 and CDR2 (germline): SGHTA, FQGTGA. Trimming removed 1 base at V and 0 bases at J, with 9 bases between. The CDR3 runs 15 residues. The source is a man aged 18 to 35 in good health. What was sequenced was naive CD4+ T cells sorted from blood. Subset indicated: CD45RA+ positively selected. V and J are TRBV7-3 and TRBJ1-1; perhaps TRBD1 as D (6 bases). The DNA for the CDR3 is TGTGCCAGCAGCTTAATCCCAGGGGTGAACACTGAAGCTTTCTTT. Its translation: CASSLIPGVNTEAFF.